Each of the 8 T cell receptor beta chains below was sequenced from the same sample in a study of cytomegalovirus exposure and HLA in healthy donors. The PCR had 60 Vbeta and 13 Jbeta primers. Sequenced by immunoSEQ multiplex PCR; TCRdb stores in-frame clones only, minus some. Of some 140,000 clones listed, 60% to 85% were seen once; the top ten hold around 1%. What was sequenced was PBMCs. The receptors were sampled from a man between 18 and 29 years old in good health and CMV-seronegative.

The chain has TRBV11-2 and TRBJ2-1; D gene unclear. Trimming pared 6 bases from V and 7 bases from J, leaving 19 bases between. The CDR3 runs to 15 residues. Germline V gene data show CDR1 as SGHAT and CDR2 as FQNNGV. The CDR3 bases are TGTGCCAGCAGTAACGAGTTCCCGCGTAAGAATGAGCAGTTCTTC. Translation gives CASSNEFPRKNEQFF.

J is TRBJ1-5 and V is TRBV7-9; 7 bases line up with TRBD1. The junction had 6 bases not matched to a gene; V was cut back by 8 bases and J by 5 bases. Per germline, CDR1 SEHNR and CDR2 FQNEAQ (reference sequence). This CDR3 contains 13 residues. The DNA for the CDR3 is TGTGCCAGCTCAGGACAGGAGGATCAGCCCCAGCATTTT. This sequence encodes CASSGQEDQPQHF.

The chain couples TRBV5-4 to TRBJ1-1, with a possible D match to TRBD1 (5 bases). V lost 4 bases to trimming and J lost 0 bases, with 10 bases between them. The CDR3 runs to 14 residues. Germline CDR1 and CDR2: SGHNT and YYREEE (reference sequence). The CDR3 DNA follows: TGTGCCAGCAGCCCGACAGCCATGAACACTGAAGCTTTCTTT. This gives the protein CASSPTAMNTEAFF.

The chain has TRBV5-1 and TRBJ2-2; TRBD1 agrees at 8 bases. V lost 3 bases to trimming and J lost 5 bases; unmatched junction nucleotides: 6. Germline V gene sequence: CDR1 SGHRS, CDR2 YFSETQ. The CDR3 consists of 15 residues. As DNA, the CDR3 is TGCGCCAGCAGCTGGAGACAGGGGTCAACCGGGGAGCTGTTTTTT. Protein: CASSWRQGSTGELFF.

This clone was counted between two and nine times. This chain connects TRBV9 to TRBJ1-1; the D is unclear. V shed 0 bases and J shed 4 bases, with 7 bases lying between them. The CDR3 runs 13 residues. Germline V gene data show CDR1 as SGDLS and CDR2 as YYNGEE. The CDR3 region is CASSVARSTEAFF. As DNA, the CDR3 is TGTGCCAGCAGCGTAGCCCGCAGCACTGAAGCTTTCTTT.

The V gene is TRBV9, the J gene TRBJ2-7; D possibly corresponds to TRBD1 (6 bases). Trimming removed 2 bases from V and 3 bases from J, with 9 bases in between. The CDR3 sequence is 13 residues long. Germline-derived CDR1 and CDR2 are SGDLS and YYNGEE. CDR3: CASSVQGNYEQYF. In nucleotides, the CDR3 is TGTGCCAGCAGCGTCCAGGGGAACTACGAGCAGTACTTC.

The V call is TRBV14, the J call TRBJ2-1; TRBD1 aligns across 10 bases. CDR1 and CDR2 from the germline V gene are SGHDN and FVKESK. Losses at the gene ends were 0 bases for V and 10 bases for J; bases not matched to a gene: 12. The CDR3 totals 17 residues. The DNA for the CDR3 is TGTGCCAGCAGCCAAGATCTTAGCTGGGACAGGGGCGGGGAGCAGTTCTTC. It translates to CASSQDLSWDRGGEQFF.

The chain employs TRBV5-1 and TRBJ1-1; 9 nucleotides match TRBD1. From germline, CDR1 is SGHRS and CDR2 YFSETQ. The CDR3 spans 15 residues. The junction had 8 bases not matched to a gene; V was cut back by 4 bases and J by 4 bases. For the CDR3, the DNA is TGCGCCAGCAGCCCATCCCAGACAGGGGGCACTGAAGCTTTCTTT. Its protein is CASSPSQTGGTEAFF.